This is a list of T cell receptor beta chains from one sample in a study of regulatory T cells in long-lasting Graves disease. TCRdb called the multiplex PCR reads again in MiXCR, with one record for every CDR3 protein. The data show under 300,000 distinct CDR3 sequences, 15% to 20% seen once. These same records also appear under a second study, on T cells in Graves' hyperthyroidism and ophthalmopathy.

This specimen consisted of peripheral blood mononuclear cells (PBMCs), obtained at new diagnosis, from a patient treated with antithyroid drugs. Receptors were obtained from a woman younger than 45 with Graves disease. Both conserved end residues are part of each CDR3. D genes are given only for firm matches. Only part of the rows carry a size: once, few, many, or a class if the clone is expanded.

DNA | CDR3 | D | size | J | V
TGTGCCAGCAGCCTTTCGGGAGTCGGGACAGAGTTT | CASSLSGVGTEF | TRBD1 | many | TRBJ1-6 | TRBV12-3/TRBV12-4
TGCAGTCCCCGGGAGCCGCTCGACACTGAAGCTTTCTTT | CSPREPLDTEAFF | . | many | TRBJ1-1 | TRBV20-1
TGTGCCAGCAGCGTAGGACGTCGAGAGACCCAGTACTTC | CASSVGRRETQYF | . | many | TRBJ2-5 | TRBV9
TGCAGTGCTAGAGATCGTTGGGGGGTGGAGACCCAGTACTTC | CSARDRWGVETQYF | . | many | TRBJ2-5 | TRBV20-1
TGTGCCAGCTCACACGCGAGGGGGCTCTACAATGAGCAGTTCTTC | CASSHARGLYNEQFF | TRBD1 | many | TRBJ2-1 | TRBV18
TGTGCCAGCTCGCCAGACAGGGGGCCTGGTCAGCCCCAGCATTTT | CASSPDRGPGQPQHF | TRBD1 | . | TRBJ1-5 | TRBV18
TGTGCCAGTAGTGTAACCGGGGGGGAAAGCTCCTACGAGCAGTACTTC | CASSVTGGESSYEQYF | TRBD2 | few | TRBJ2-7 | TRBV19
TGTGCCAGCAGTTTCGGCAGCGACTATGGCTACACCTTC | CASSFGSDYGYTF | . | many | TRBJ1-2 | TRBV28
TGTGCCAGCAGCTCCAATCGGGACAGTAGAGGGTACGAGCAGTACTTC | CASSSNRDSRGYEQYF | TRBD1 | . | TRBJ2-7 | TRBV7-9
TGTGCCATCAGTCCCCGACAGATTAGGTACGAGCAGTACTTC | CAISPRQIRYEQYF | . | many | TRBJ2-7 | TRBV10-3
TGTGCCAGCAGTTACCGGGACGCCTGGGATGGCTACACCTTC | CASSYRDAWDGYTF | . | many | TRBJ1-2 | TRBV6-5
TGTGCCAGCAGCCAACTAGCGGGGGAGGATACGCAGTATTTT | CASSQLAGEDTQYF | TRBD2 | . | TRBJ2-3 | TRBV3-1
TGTGCCACCCGGGACACCCTCGGCGATGGTGAGCAGTTCTTC | CATRDTLGDGEQFF | . | . | TRBJ2-1 | TRBV2
TGCAGTGCCGCGCCTGGAAATGGCTACACCTTC | CSAAPGNGYTF | . | many | TRBJ1-2 | TRBV20-1
TGCGCCAGCAGCCGACTCTTCCCAGGGGGAATGAACACTGAAGCTTTCTTT | CASSRLFPGGMNTEAFF | TRBD1 | . | TRBJ1-1 | TRBV5-1
TGCAGTGCCCCCCGGGGGAGCGAGCAGTTCTTC | CSAPRGSEQFF | . | few | TRBJ2-1 | TRBV20-1
TGTGCCATCAGGGTGGGACAGAAGAACACTGAAGCTTTCTTT | CAIRVGQKNTEAFF | TRBD1 | few | TRBJ1-1 | TRBV10-3
TGTGCCAGTAGCTTGGCGGGGGGGGTTGACGGGGAGCTGTTTTTT | CASSLAGGVDGELFF | TRBD2 | few | TRBJ2-2 | TRBV19
TGTGCCAGCCGGAAGACTAGCGGGGGGGCGGAGACCCAGTACTTC | CASRKTSGGAETQYF | TRBD2 | many | TRBJ2-5 | TRBV6-1
TGTGCCAGCAGCTTTTCCCTAGCGGGCAACGAGCAGTACTTC | CASSFSLAGNEQYF | TRBD2 | . | TRBJ2-7 | TRBV11-2
TGTGCCAGCAGCCCCCGCGGGGCCGGGCGGGGGGGCCGAGAGACCCAGTACTTC | CASSPRGAGRGGRETQYF | TRBD2 | many | TRBJ2-5 | TRBV7-2
TGCAGTGCTAGGCAACGGGACCTTTACAGTGAGCAGTTCTTC | CSARQRDLYSEQFF | . | many | TRBJ2-1 | TRBV20-1
TGTGCCAGCAGTTACGTTGGGCGGATAAATGAAAAACTGTTTTTT | CASSYVGRINEKLFF | . | many | TRBJ1-4 | TRBV6-9
TGTGCCAGCAGTGGGTCAGGCACTGAAGCTTTCTTT | CASSGSGTEAFF | . | few | TRBJ1-1 | TRBV11-2
TGTGCCACCAGTGTAAAGGTCGGCGGGGGGCCTGGGGCCAACGTCCTGACTTTC | CATSVKVGGGPGANVLTF | TRBD2 | . | TRBJ2-6 | TRBV24-1
TGTGCCAGCAGGGAAACCCTGAACACTGAAGCTCTCTTT | CASRETLNTEALF | . | few | TRBJ1-1 | TRBV6-1
TGTGCCAGCAGCGGCTTGTCGGGCGAGCAGTACTTC | CASSGLSGEQYF | . | many | TRBJ2-7 | TRBV7-6
TGTGCCATCTCGGGAGGGGTGGGCTACAATGAGCAGTTCTTC | CAISGGVGYNEQFF | TRBD2 | many | TRBJ2-1 | TRBV12-3/TRBV12-4
TGTGCCAGCAGCGATACCGGGGGGCGACCCACGAATGAGCAGTTCTTC | CASSDTGGRPTNEQFF | . | . | TRBJ2-1 | TRBV11-1
TGTGCCAGCAGCCAAGAAGTACAGGGTAATGGCTACACCTTC | CASSQEVQGNGYTF | . | many | TRBJ1-2 | TRBV3-1
TGCGCCAGCAGCTTCCGTCCCCGGACAGGGGACACTGAAGCTTTCTTT | CASSFRPRTGDTEAFF | TRBD1 | many | TRBJ1-1 | TRBV7-2
TGTGCCAGCAGCGAACCCGACAGGGGCGTTACTGAAGCTTTCTTT | CASSEPDRGVTEAFF | TRBD1 | many | TRBJ1-1 | TRBV7-8
TGCAGTGCTAGTAAGTCTGGTAGACGACCCTACGAGCAGTACTTC | CSASKSGRRPYEQYF | . | many | TRBJ2-7 | TRBV20-1
TGTGCCACCAGCAGATACTCCGCCCAGGGAGATGGCTACACCTTC | CATSRYSAQGDGYTF | . | few | TRBJ1-2 | TRBV15
TGTGCCAGTAGTATTACAGGCCAAGAGACCCAGTACTTC | CASSITGQETQYF | . | few | TRBJ2-5 | TRBV19
TGCGCCAGCAGCTTGGCCGCTGAAGCTTTCTTT | CASSLAAEAFF | . | few | TRBJ1-1 | TRBV5-1
TGTGCCACCAGCAGAGATCGGGGGTCAAATCAGCCCCAGCATTTT | CATSRDRGSNQPQHF | . | many | TRBJ1-5 | TRBV15
TGTGCCAGTAGTATGGCCCGGGGTAATTCACCCCTCCACTTT | CASSMARGNSPLHF | . | few | TRBJ1-6 | TRBV19
TGTGCCAGCAGCTGGGACGGAAATGAAAAACTGTTTTTT | CASSWDGNEKLFF | . | many | TRBJ1-4 | TRBV7-9
TGTGCCAGCAGCCCCGGAGGGACAGATACGCAGTATTTT | CASSPGGTDTQYF | . | many | TRBJ2-3 | TRBV18
TGTGCCAGCCGCAGGGTCGCGAACACCGGGGAGCTGTTTTTT | CASRRVANTGELFF | . | many | TRBJ2-2 | TRBV6-1
TGTGCCACCAGTGATTCCGTGGAGGCCGAGACCCAGTACTTC | CATSDSVEAETQYF | . | many | TRBJ2-5 | TRBV24-1
TGCGCCAGCAGGCAGCTAAAGGGCTATGGCTACACCTTC | CASRQLKGYGYTF | . | . | TRBJ1-2 | TRBV10-1
TGTGCCAGCAGCTGCCGGGACAGGGGTGTCGGGGAGCTGTTTTTT | CASSCRDRGVGELFF | TRBD1 | many | TRBJ2-2 | TRBV7-3
TGTGCCATTCTTGGAGACTACGAGCAGTACTTC | CAILGDYEQYF | . | . | TRBJ2-7 | TRBV2
TGTGCCAGCAGCGGAAACTGGGACACTTGGCACGGCTACACCTTC | CASSGNWDTWHGYTF | . | many | TRBJ1-2 | TRBV5-8
TGTGCCAGCACTTCCGGGACACACTATGGCTACACCTTC | CASTSGTHYGYTF | . | many | TRBJ1-2 | TRBV12-3/TRBV12-4
TGTGCCAGCAACAGGGGGGCGAGCAATCAGCCCCAGCATTTT | CASNRGASNQPQHF | TRBD1 | many | TRBJ1-5 | TRBV7-9
TGCAGCGTTGTTCCCGGAGGGAATCAGCCCCAGCATTTT | CSVVPGGNQPQHF | . | . | TRBJ1-5 | TRBV29-1
TGCGCCAGCAGCTTGACCGTAGGACAAGAGACCCAGTACTTC | CASSLTVGQETQYF | . | . | TRBJ2-5 | TRBV5-1
TGCAGTGGAAGAGACAGGACCCTCTCCTACGAGCAGTACTTC | CSGRDRTLSYEQYF | . | many | TRBJ2-7 | TRBV20-1
TGTGCCAGTAGTCTCACTAGCGAGAACACCGGGGAGCTGTTTTTT | CASSLTSENTGELFF | TRBD2 | few | TRBJ2-2 | TRBV19
TGCAGTGCTAAAAACCGGTACAAAGACTACGAGCAGTACTTC | CSAKNRYKDYEQYF | . | many | TRBJ2-7 | TRBV20-1
TGTGCCATCAGTGCGTTTGATGGCTACACCTTC | CAISAFDGYTF | . | many | TRBJ1-2 | TRBV10-3
TGTGCCAGCTCACCACTTCTGAGCGGTTATACAGATACGCAGTATTTT | CASSPLLSGYTDTQYF | . | many | TRBJ2-3 | TRBV18
TGTGCCATCAGTAGGGACAGGGGAAAAGAGACCCAGTACTTC | CAISRDRGKETQYF | TRBD1 | many | TRBJ2-5 | TRBV10-3